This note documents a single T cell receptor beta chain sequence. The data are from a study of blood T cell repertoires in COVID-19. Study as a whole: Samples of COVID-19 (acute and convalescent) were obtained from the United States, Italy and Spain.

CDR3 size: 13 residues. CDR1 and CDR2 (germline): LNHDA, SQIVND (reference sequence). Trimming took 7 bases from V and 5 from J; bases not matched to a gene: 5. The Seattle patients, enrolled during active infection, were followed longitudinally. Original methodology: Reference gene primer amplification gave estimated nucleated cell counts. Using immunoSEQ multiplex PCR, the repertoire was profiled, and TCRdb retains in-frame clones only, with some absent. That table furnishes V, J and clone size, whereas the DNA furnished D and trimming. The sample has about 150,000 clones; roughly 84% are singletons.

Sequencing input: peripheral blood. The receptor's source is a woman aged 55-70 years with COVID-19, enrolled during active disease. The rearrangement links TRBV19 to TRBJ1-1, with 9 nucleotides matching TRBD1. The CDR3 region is CASTDRGMTEAFF. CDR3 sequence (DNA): TGTGCCAGTACGGACAGGGGAATGACTGAAGCTTTCTTT. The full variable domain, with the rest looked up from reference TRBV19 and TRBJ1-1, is DGGITQSPKYLFRKEGQNVTLSCEQNLNHDAMYWYRQDPGQGLRLIYYSQIVNDFQKGDIAEGYSVSREKKESFPLTVTSAQKNPTAFYLCASTDRGMTEAFFGQGTRLTVV.